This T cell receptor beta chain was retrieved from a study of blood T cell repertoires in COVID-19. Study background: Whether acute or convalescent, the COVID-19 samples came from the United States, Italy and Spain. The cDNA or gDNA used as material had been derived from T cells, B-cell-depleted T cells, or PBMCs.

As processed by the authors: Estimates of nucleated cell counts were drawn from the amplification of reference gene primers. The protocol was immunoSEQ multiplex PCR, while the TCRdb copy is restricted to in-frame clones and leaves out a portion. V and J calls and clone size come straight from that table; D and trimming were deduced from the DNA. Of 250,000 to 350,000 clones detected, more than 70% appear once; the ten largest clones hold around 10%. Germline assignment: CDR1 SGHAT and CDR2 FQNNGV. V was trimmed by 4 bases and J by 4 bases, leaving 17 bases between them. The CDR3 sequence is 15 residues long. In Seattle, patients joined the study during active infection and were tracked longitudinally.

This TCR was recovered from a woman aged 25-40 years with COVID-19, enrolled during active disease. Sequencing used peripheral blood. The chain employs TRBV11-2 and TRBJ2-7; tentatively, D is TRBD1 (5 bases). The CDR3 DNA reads TGTGCCAGCAGCTCAAGGTCAGGGCTAGGGTACGAGCAGTACTTC. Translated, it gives CASSSRSGLGYEQYF.